One sample yielded the 2 T cell receptor beta chains listed below, sequenced in a study of a mutant IDH1 vaccine in newly diagnosed glioma. Time point reported: week 35, safety follow-up. Every vaccination contained 300 ug of the mutant IDH1 20-mer peptide and was paired with topical imiquimod. Which antigens these TCRs recognize remains unknown. The protocol was immunoSEQ multiplex PCR, while the TCRdb copy is restricted to in-frame clones and leaves out a portion. In the table there are 45,000 to 55,000 clones, 76% of which are singletons. The sequenced sample was PBMCs, obtained from a glioma patient whose treatment included an IDH1 peptide vaccine. The source is a man aged 35 to 55 with glioma.

V and J are TRBV4-2 and TRBJ1-2, with 9 bases lining up with TRBD1. The CDR3 has 13 amino acids. V gave up 4 bases and J gave up 8 bases; unmatched junction bases: 5. Germline V gene data show CDR1 as LGHNA and CDR2 as YNFKEQ. The CDR3 DNA follows: TGTGCCAGCAGCCTGGGACAGGGAAAAGGCTACACCTTC. Its translation: CASSLGQGKGYTF.

The chain combines TRBV19 with TRBJ1-1; 9 bases agree with TRBD1. V was clipped by 5 bases and J by 6 bases; unmatched bases: 13. This CDR3 has 16 residues. Germline V lookup: CDR1 LNHDA, CDR2 SQIVND (reference sequence). CDR3 region: CASSSGTGRVIAEAFF. The CDR3 DNA follows: TGTGCCAGTAGTTCAGGGACAGGGAGGGTAATCGCTGAAGCTTTCTTT.